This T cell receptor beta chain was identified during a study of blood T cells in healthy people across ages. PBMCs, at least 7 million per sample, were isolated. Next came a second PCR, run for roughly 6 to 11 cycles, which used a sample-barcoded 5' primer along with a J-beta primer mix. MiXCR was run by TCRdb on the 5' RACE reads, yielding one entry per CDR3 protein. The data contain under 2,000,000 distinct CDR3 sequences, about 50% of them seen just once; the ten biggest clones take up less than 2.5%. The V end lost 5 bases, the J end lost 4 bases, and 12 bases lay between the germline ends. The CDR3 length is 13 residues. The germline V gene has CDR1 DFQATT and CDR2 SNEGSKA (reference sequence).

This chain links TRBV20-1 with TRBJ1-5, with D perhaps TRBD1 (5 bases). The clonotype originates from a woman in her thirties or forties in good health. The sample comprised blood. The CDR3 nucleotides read TGCAGTGCTTACGGGGCCCTAAATCAGCCCCAGCATTTT. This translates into CSAYGALNQPQHF.